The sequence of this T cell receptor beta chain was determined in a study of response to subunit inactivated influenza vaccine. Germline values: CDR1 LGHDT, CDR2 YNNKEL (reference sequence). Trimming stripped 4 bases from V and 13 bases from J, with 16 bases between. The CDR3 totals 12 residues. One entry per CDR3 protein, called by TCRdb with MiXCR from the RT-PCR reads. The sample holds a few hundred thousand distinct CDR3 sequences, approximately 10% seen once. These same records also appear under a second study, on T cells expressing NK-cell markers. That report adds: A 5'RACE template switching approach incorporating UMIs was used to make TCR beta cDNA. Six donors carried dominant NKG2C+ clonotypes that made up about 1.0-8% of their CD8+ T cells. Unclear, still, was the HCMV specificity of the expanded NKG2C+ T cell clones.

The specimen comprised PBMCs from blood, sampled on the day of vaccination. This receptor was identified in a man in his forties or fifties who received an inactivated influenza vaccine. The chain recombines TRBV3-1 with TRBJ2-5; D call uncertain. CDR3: CASSPERASLYF. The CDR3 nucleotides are TGTGCCAGCAGCCCCGAAAGGGCATCTTTGTACTTC.